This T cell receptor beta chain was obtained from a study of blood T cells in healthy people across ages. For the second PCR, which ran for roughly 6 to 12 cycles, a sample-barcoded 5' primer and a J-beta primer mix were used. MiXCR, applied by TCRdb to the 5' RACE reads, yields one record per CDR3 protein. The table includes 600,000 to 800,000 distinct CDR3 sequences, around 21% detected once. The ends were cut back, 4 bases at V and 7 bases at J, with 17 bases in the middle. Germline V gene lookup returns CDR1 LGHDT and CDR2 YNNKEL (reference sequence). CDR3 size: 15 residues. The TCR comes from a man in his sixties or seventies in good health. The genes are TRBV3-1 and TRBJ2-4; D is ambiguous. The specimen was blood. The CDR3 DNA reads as TGTGCCAGCAGCCCCAAGGCCAAGGAGTATAACATTCAGTACTTC. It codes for CASSPKAKEYNIQYF.